Below are 12 T cell receptor beta chains sequenced from a single sample in a study of molecular identifiers for immune sequencing clone quantification. TCRdb passed the PCR reads through MiXCR, listing each CDR3 protein once. The table lists 400,000 to 600,000 distinct CDR3 sequences, roughly 25% of them singletons. Material: naive CD8+ T cells from blood, with Jurkat cell RNA spiked in. Subset reported: FACS-sorted CD8+CD4-CCR7+CD45RA+ naive T cells. Receptors were obtained from a human donor in good health. Some libraries in this study had Jurkat cell RNA spiked in.

This clonotype was seen at least ten times. V is TRBV6-6 and J is TRBJ1-1, with TRBD1 as a possible D gene (5 bases). The CDR3 consists of 12 residues. V was shortened by 6 bases and J by 6 bases, with 11 bases between the two germline ends. CDR1 is MNHNY and CDR2 is SVGAGI in the germline V gene (reference sequence). The CDR3 spells CASSTGPAEAFF. The CDR3 bases are TGTGCCAGCAGCACAGGTCCCGCTGAAGCTTTCTTT.

This clonotype was seen a handful of times. The rearrangement links TRBV28 to TRBJ2-7; 13 bases line up with TRBD2. The CDR3 contains 14 residues. Germline V gives CDR1 MDHEN, CDR2 SYDVKM. V lost 4 bases to trimming and J lost 7 bases; unmatched junction nucleotides: 4. This chain's CDR3 is CASSWTSGSREQYF. For the CDR3, the DNA is TGTGCCAGCAGTTGGACTAGCGGGAGTCGAGAGCAGTACTTC.

This clonotype has ten or more counts. The genes are TRBV27 and TRBJ2-7; possibly TRBD1 for D (6 bases). Trimming removed 3 bases from V and 3 bases from J, with 9 bases in between. CDR3 length: 13 amino acids. Germline CDR1 MNHEY, CDR2 SMNVEV (reference sequence). The CDR3 nucleotides are TGTGCCAGCAGTTTTCAACAGGGCTACGAGCAGTACTTC. This sequence encodes CASSFQQGYEQYF.

The chain employs TRBV6-5 and TRBJ1-5, with D perhaps TRBD1 (5 bases). Per the germline V gene, CDR1 is MNHEY and CDR2 is SVGAGI. The CDR3 is 13 residues long. Deletions cut 9 bases from V and 3 bases from J, with 12 bases between. The CDR3: CASSGSPNQPQHF. CDR3 in DNA: TGTGCCAGTTCAGGGTCGCCCAATCAGCCCCAGCATTTT.

The rearrangement uses TRBV30 and TRBJ1-1, with unresolved D. Trimming pared 2 bases from V and 0 bases from J, leaving 13 bases between. Germline assignment: CDR1 GTSNPN and CDR2 SVGIG (reference sequence). The CDR3 spans 15 residues. The CDR3, as DNA: TGTGCCTGGAGTCCACGGGCTTTCATGAACACTGAAGCTTTCTTT. Translated: CAWSPRAFMNTEAFF.

This clonotype appeared many times. This chain uses TRBV4-1 with TRBJ2-3, with TRBD2 matching 9 bases. V gave up 2 bases and J gave up 1 base; unmatched junction bases: 7. CDR1 is MGHRA, CDR2 YSYEKL, per germline. This CDR3 has 17 amino acids. This CDR3 is CASSQRAPSGGTDTQYF. The DNA of the CDR3 is TGCGCCAGCAGCCAAAGGGCCCCTAGCGGGGGCACAGATACGCAGTATTTT.

The chain employs TRBV28 and TRBJ2-7; TRBD2 agrees at 14 bases. In germline, CDR1 is MDHEN, CDR2 SYDVKM. The CDR3 runs to 17 residues. The junction had 11 bases not matched to a gene; V was cut back by 6 bases and J by 4 bases. The CDR3 sequence: CASSKTGTSGRGYEQYF. DNA of the CDR3: TGTGCCAGCAGCAAAACCGGGACTAGCGGGAGAGGGTACGAGCAGTACTTC.

This chain uses TRBV6-2 or TRBV6-3 with TRBJ2-7; TRBD1 matches 10 bases. Germline CDR1 MNHEY, CDR2 SVGEGT. The V segment lost 5 bases and the J segment 3 bases; nucleotides outside the gene matches: 7. The CDR3 loop spans 15 amino acids. This CDR3 is CASSPSGQGIYEQYF. The DNA for the CDR3 is TGTGCCAGCAGTCCCTCGGGACAGGGGATCTACGAGCAGTACTTC.

This clonotype has just a few counts. The V and J genes are TRBV4-1 and TRBJ2-5; 8 positions match TRBD2. The CDR3 is 16 residues long. Looked up from germline, CDR1 is MGHRA and CDR2 is YSYEKL. Trimming took 0 bases from V and 6 from J; bases not matched to a gene: 9. As DNA, the CDR3 is TGCGCCAGCAGCCAAGATCGACTAGCGAGGCGCAAGACCCAGTACTTC. Translation gives CASSQDRLARRKTQYF.

The genes are TRBV6-6 and TRBJ2-1; D may be TRBD1 (6 bases). The germline V gene has CDR1 MNHNY and CDR2 SVGAGI (reference sequence). The CDR3 sequence is 15 residues long. V was pared by 5 bases and J by 7 bases, with 18 bases between. CDR3 sequence (DNA): TGTGCCAGCAGTGAATACAGGGACATTGAGAATGAGCAGTTCTTC. Amino acids: CASSEYRDIENEQFF.

This chain joins TRBV6-2 or TRBV6-3 and TRBJ2-3, with 14 bases aligning to TRBD2. J lost 6 bases, V lost 6 bases, and 11 bases had no gene match. This CDR3 spans 17 amino acids. Germline CDR1 is MNHEY and CDR2 is SVGEGT. The chain's CDR3 is CASRRGLAGGLADTQYF. The CDR3 nucleotides are TGTGCCAGCAGGAGAGGACTAGCGGGAGGCCTAGCGGATACGCAGTATTTT.

This clonotype showed up many times. The chain is built from TRBV6-2 or TRBV6-3 and TRBJ1-5; D possibly corresponds to TRBD1 (5 bases). Germline values: CDR1 MNHEY, CDR2 SVGEGT. This CDR3 region has 18 residues. V gave up 2 bases and J gave up 7 bases, with 24 bases separating them. CDR3 nucleotide sequence: TGTGCCAGCAGTTACGCTTTACGGGACTACCAGGTGGTCCAGCCCCAGCATTTT. As protein: CASSYALRDYQVVQPQHF.